Listed below are T cell receptor beta chains from one sample, sequenced in a study of T cell clonotyping in hematopoietic cell transplantation. The table came from immunoSEQ multiplex PCR; TCRdb's copy has only in-frame clones and leaves some out. The sample contains tens of thousands of clones, roughly 95% of which appear only once. The material was peripheral blood mononuclear cells, obtained before stem cell transplant. The receptors were gathered from a woman aged 50 to 65 with acute myeloid leukemia. Some clones in this sample may be carry-over from other donors' samples. CDR3s include the opening cysteine and the closing phenylalanine or tryptophan. Each record gives: clone size, V gene, D gene, J gene, CDR3 DNA, CDR3 protein. The D gene is left open where the match is weak. Size is stated for part of the rows, as once, few or many counts, or as a class when the clone is expanded.

>.|TRBV6-5|.|TRBJ1-1
TGTGCCAGCAGTTACTCGACAGAGGGGAGCACTGAAGCTTTCTTT
CASSYSTEGSTEAFF
>.|TRBV7-2|TRBD2|TRBJ2-7
TGTGCCAGCAGCCCAACCGGGACTAGCTACGAGCAGTACTTC
CASSPTGTSYEQYF
>.|TRBV5-1|TRBD2|TRBJ2-1
TGCGCCAGCAGTGCTCCTAGGACTAGCGGATACAATGAGCAGTTCTTC
CASSAPRTSGYNEQFF
>.|TRBV29-1|.|TRBJ2-2
TGCAGCGCGCAGGGTCAGGGTATTAACGGGGAGCTGTTTTTT
CSAQGQGINGELFF
>once|TRBV29-1|.|TRBJ2-6
TGCAGCGTTTTAGGACTCAGGGTCTCTGGGGCCAACGTCCTGACTTTC
CSVLGLRVSGANVLTF
>.|TRBV7-2|.|TRBJ2-1
TGTGCCAGCATCTGGACCCAACGGGGCAGTGAGCAGTTCTTC
CASIWTQRGSEQFF
>.|TRBV6-5|.|TRBJ1-2
TGTGCCAGCAGGGCAAGGGATACAGGCTACACCTTC
CASRARDTGYTF
>.|TRBV6-5|TRBD1|TRBJ1-1
TGTGCCAGCAGTTACAACAGGGGAACTGAAGCTTTCTTT
CASSYNRGTEAFF
>.|TRBV10-3|.|TRBJ1-1
TGTGCCATCAGTACCACAGGAGAGAACACTGAAGCTTTCTTT
CAISTTGENTEAFF
>.|TRBV6-5|.|TRBJ2-1
TGTGCCAGCAGTGCATCCCGGGCCCAAAATGAGCAGTTCTTC
CASSASRAQNEQFF
>.|TRBV6-5|.|TRBJ2-3
TGTGCCAGTGCTAGGTTGGGCACAGATACGCAGTATTTT
CASARLGTDTQYF
>.|TRBV5-6|TRBD2|TRBJ2-7
TGTGCCAGCAGTCAGGGACTAGCAGGCTACGAGCAGTACTTC
CASSQGLAGYEQYF
>.|TRBV27|TRBD2|TRBJ2-7
TGTGCCAGCAGTTCCCTAGCGGGAGGAAGGAACGAGCAGTACTTC
CASSSLAGGRNEQYF
>.|TRBV11-2|TRBD2|TRBJ2-7
TGTGCCAGCAGAACCGAGCTGGGACTAGCGCGCGACGAGCAGTACTTC
CASRTELGLARDEQYF
>.|TRBV13|.|TRBJ2-5
TGTGCCAGCAGCTTAAAGGGCGGCGGCCAAGAGACCCAGTACTTC
CASSLKGGGQETQYF
>.|TRBV6-1|.|TRBJ1-5
TGTGCCAGCAGTGAAGCGGGGGGAGGGGTTAGCAATCAGCCCCAGCATTTT
CASSEAGGGVSNQPQHF
>few|TRBV7-9|.|TRBJ1-3
TGTGCCAGCAGCTTAGTGCGGACGGTAAACTTTGGAAACACCATATATTTT
CASSLVRTVNFGNTIYF
>.|TRBV19|.|TRBJ1-2
TGTGCCAGTAGTATCCACAGGGAGGTGGTCTATGGCTACACCTTC
CASSIHREVVYGYTF
>.|TRBV7-6|.|TRBJ2-1
TGTGCCAGCAGCTTAGTAGGAGATTACCATAATGAGCAGTTCTTC
CASSLVGDYHNEQFF
>.|TRBV18|.|TRBJ1-2
TGTGCCAGCTCCGAATTGGGTCGGGATGGCTACACCTTC
CASSELGRDGYTF
>.|TRBV30|.|TRBJ1-6
TGTGCCTGGAATTCCGTAGGAGTAAGCTCCTATAATTCACCCCTCCACTTT
CAWNSVGVSSYNSPLHF
>.|TRBV29-1|.|TRBJ1-5
TGCAGCGTTGCGTGGCATAGCAATCAGCCCCAGCATTTT
CSVAWHSNQPQHF
>.|TRBV6-5|.|TRBJ2-7
TGTGCCACGCGGGGTTCCTACGAGCAGTACTTC
CATRGSYEQYF
>once|TRBV9|.|TRBJ1-1
TGTGCCAGCAGCCCCACAGGGACTGAAGCTTTCTTT
CASSPTGTEAFF
>.|TRBV30|TRBD1|TRBJ1-1
TGTGCCTGGAGTAAGGGACAGGGGGCGTCTGAAGCTTTCTTT
CAWSKGQGASEAFF
>once|TRBV5-5|TRBD1|TRBJ1-5
TGTGCCAGCAGCCAAAATCAGGGGGCGGATCAGCCCCAGCATTTT
CASSQNQGADQPQHF
>.|TRBV28|TRBD1|TRBJ2-2
TGTGCCACCGGGGACAGGAACACCGGGGAGCTGTTTTTT
CATGDRNTGELFF
>.|TRBV4-1|TRBD2|TRBJ2-7
TGCGCCAGCAGCCAACCGACTAGCGGGAGGGCTTTCTCCTACGAGCAGTACTTC
CASSQPTSGRAFSYEQYF
>.|TRBV5-6|.|TRBJ2-1
TGTGCCAGCAGCTTGGTGGGCAGCTACAATGAGCAGTTCTTC
CASSLVGSYNEQFF
>.|TRBV28|.|TRBJ2-3
TGTGCCAGCAGAAAATCCCGGGACTTTACAGATACGCAGTATTTT
CASRKSRDFTDTQYF
>.|TRBV30|TRBD1|TRBJ1-1
TGTGCCTGGAGTGTACAGGGGGCCACTGAAGCTTTCTTT
CAWSVQGATEAFF
>.|TRBV20-1|TRBD1|TRBJ2-7
TGCAGTGCTACACAGGGGTACGAGCAGTACTTC
CSATQGYEQYF
>.|TRBV29-1|.|TRBJ2-5
TGCAGCGTTGGGTCATATCCAGAGACCCAGTACTTC
CSVGSYPETQYF
>.|TRBV10-2|.|TRBJ1-2
TGCGCCAGCAAAAGGTGGGAGGGTCCCTATGGCTACACCTTC
CASKRWEGPYGYTF
>.|TRBV10-1|.|TRBJ1-1
TGCGCCAGCAGTGAGATTCGGGCGTCCACTGAAGCTTTCTTT
CASSEIRASTEAFF
>.|TRBV27|.|TRBJ2-3
TGTGCCAGCAGCGTTACTAGCTGGGGGAGCACAGATACGCAGTATTTT
CASSVTSWGSTDTQYF
>.|TRBV28|.|TRBJ1-2
TGTGCCAGCGGGGGGGGGTCCCACTATGGCTACACCTTC
CASGGGSHYGYTF
>.|TRBV7-6|.|TRBJ2-7
TGTGCCAGCAGCTTAAGTACGGACTACGAGCAGTACTTC
CASSLSTDYEQYF
>.|TRBV4-2|.|TRBJ1-3
TGTGCCAGCAGCCAAGATCGAAGCGTCCCGGCCAGCTCTGGAAACACCATATATTTT
CASSQDRSVPASSGNTIYF
>.|TRBV11-2|.|TRBJ1-1
TGTGCCAGCAGCAAAAGCTCATACGGATTGAACACTGAAGCTTTCTTT
CASSKSSYGLNTEAFF
>.|TRBV30|.|TRBJ1-1
TGTGCCTGGAGTGCATTGGTTAATGAAGCTTTCTTT
CAWSALVNEAFF
>.|TRBV30|TRBD2|TRBJ2-3
TGTGCCTGGAGTTCTCTAACTAGCGGGGGCACAGATACGCAGTATTTT
CAWSSLTSGGTDTQYF